The 17 T cell receptor beta chains in this list originate from one sample, sequenced in a study of blood T cells in healthy people across ages. With a J-beta primer mix and a sample-barcoded 5' primer, a second PCR ran about 6 to 11 cycles. TCRdb reanalysed the 5' RACE reads using MiXCR and keeps one entry per CDR3 protein. The top ten hold 15% to 20% of the sample, which has around 870,000 distinct CDR3 sequences, roughly 26% seen once. The specimen sequenced was blood. The source is a woman aged 80 or over in good health.

This clonotype appeared many times. V and J are TRBV7-9 and TRBJ2-6; 7 bases map to TRBD1. The CDR3 totals 15 residues. CDR1 SEHNR and CDR2 FQNEAQ come from the germline V gene (reference sequence). The trim removed 5 bases at V and 4 bases at J, leaving 5 bases unmatched. Written as DNA, the CDR3 is TGTGCCAGCAGCCGACAGGGTCCCGGGGCCAACGTCCTGACTTTC. Its protein product is CASSRQGPGANVLTF.

V gene TRBV15 combines with J gene TRBJ2-7; perhaps TRBD1 as D (8 bases). The V end was cut by 0 bases, the J end by 12 bases, with 24 bases between. This CDR3 is 16 amino acids long. From germline, CDR1 is LNHNV and CDR2 YYDKDF (reference sequence). The CDR3 nucleotides are TGTGCCACCAGCAGAGAATTTACCAGGGGGCGGGAGACCCGGTACTTC. This encodes CATSREFTRGRETRYF.

This clonotype was picked up a small number of times. The V and J genes are TRBV6-5 and TRBJ1-1; 9 bases are shared with TRBD1. This CDR3 region has 12 residues. The J segment lost 10 bases and the V segment lost 6 bases, leaving 6 bases of the junction unmatched. CDR1 MNHEY and CDR2 SVGAGI come from the germline V gene. CDR3 coding DNA: TGTGCCAGCAGAGGGGGACAGGGATCAGCTTTCTTT. Translating it yields CASRGGQGSAFF.

The chain couples TRBV11-2 to TRBJ1-2; 8 bases align to TRBD1. Germline CDR1 SGHAT, CDR2 FQNNGV. V dropped 5 bases and J dropped 4; count of bases not matched to a gene: 12. CDR3 length: 16 amino acids. The DNA for the CDR3 is TGTGCCAGCAGCAAAGGGGTAACAGGGGGTGCCTATGGCTACACCTTC. Its protein is CASSKGVTGGAYGYTF.

This clonotype was detected ten times or more. V and J are TRBV28 and TRBJ1-5, with 8 bases matching TRBD1. The CDR3 totals 16 residues. From germline, CDR1 is MDHEN and CDR2 SYDVKM. Losses at the gene ends were 7 bases for V and 2 bases for J; bases not matched to a gene: 10. DNA of the CDR3: TGTGCCAGCAAGGGTCAGGGGGCAGTGCGCAATCAGCCCCAGCATTTT. This encodes CASKGQGAVRNQPQHF.

About this clonotype itself: It may be a read error: a sequence one base away is much more abundant. The chain joins TRBV5-6 to TRBJ2-1; TRBD1 is a possible D gene (6 bases). The CDR3 length is 16 residues. Per the germline V gene, CDR1 is SGHDT and CDR2 is YYEEEE. CDR3 DNA sequence: TGTGTCAGCAGCGGAGGTGGCAGGGGCTCCTACAATGAGCAGTTCTTC. This encodes CVSSGGGRGSYNEQFF.

The gene calls are TRBV6-5 and TRBJ1-4, with D possibly TRBD1 on 5 matching bases. V was shortened by 7 bases and J by 8 bases, with 20 bases between the two germline ends. The CDR3 runs to 15 residues. The germline gives CDR1 MNHEY, CDR2 SVGAGI. CDR3 sequence reads: CASKPTSGVDEKLFF. DNA of the CDR3: TGTGCCAGCAAGCCAACCTCGGGGGTTGACGAAAAACTGTTTTTT.

This sequence joins TRBV10-3 and TRBJ1-2; 7 nucleotides match TRBD1. This CDR3 region has 15 residues. Germline CDR1 is ENHRY and CDR2 is SYGVKD. Germline trimming cut 2 bases from V and 6 bases from J; bases unmatched to any gene: 9. CDR3 loop: CAISEPGQARDGYTF. DNA for the CDR3: TGTGCCATCAGTGAGCCCGGACAGGCAAGGGATGGCTACACCTTC.

The sample holds one count of this clonotype. V is TRBV11-2 and J is TRBJ2-1, with 11 bases that match TRBD2. CDR1 is SGHAT, CDR2 FQNNGV, per germline. The V gene end was trimmed by 5 bases and the J gene end by 1 base; junction bases not matched to a gene: 7. The CDR3 contains 17 residues. The CDR3, as DNA: TGTGCCAGCAGCACTAGACTAGCGGGGTTGTCCTACAATGAGCAGTTCTTC. This sequence encodes CASSTRLAGLSYNEQFF.

The chain has TRBV7-2 and TRBJ2-3; the D is unclear. The V end lost 4 bases, the J end lost 5 bases, and 10 bases lay between the germline ends. Looked up from germline, CDR1 is SGHTA and CDR2 is FQGNSA. This CDR3 spans 13 amino acids. Here the CDR3 reads CASSSTYRDTQYF. As DNA, the CDR3 is TGTGCCAGCAGCTCCACCTACCGAGATACGCAGTATTTT. The whole variable domain, remainder taken from reference TRBV7-2 and TRBJ2-3, is GAGVSQSPSNKVTEKGKDVELRCDPISGHTALYWYRQSLGQGLEFLIYFQGNSAPDKSGLPSDRFSAERTGGSVSTLTIQRTQQEDSAVYLCASSSTYRDTQYFGPGTRLTVL.

This clonotype was seen repeatedly, ten times or more. This chain connects TRBV5-1 to TRBJ1-6; the match to TRBD1 covers 9 bases. The CDR3 is 15 residues long. Trimming removed 4 bases from V and 7 bases from J; junction bases left unmatched: 6. Germline V lookup: CDR1 SGHRS, CDR2 YFSETQ. DNA for the CDR3: TGCGCCAGCAGCCTGGGACAGGGTTGGAATTCACCCCTCCACTTT. Its translation is CASSLGQGWNSPLHF.

The chain is built from TRBV6-1 and TRBJ2-3; 12 positions match TRBD2. The ends lost 6 bases at V and 3 bases at J; junction bases unmatched: 7. The CDR3 contains 16 residues. Germline V gene sequence: CDR1 MNHNS, CDR2 SASEGT. CDR3 DNA: TGTGCCAGCAGCGAAACTAGCGGGGGGTGGACAGATACGCAGTATTTT. Translated, it gives CASSETSGGWTDTQYF.

The chain uses TRBV3-1 and TRBJ1-6; perhaps TRBD1 as D (6 bases). The CDR3 runs 14 residues. CDR1 is LGHDT, CDR2 YNNKEL, per germline (reference sequence). V was pared by 4 bases and J by 10 bases, with 14 bases between. CDR3 sequence: CASSRTGWQSPLHF. The CDR3 nucleotides are TGTGCCAGCAGCCGCACAGGGTGGCAATCACCCCTCCACTTT.

This clonotype appeared a few times. V is TRBV15 and J is TRBJ1-1, with D uncertain. Per the germline V gene, CDR1 is LNHNV and CDR2 is YYDKDF (reference sequence). Trimming took 0 bases from V and 6 from J, leaving 11 bases between them. This CDR3 is built from 14 residues. CDR3 DNA: TGTGCCACCAGCAGAGATCTTATAAACCCTGAAGCTTTCTTT. Its translation is CATSRDLINPEAFF.

In its sample, this clonotype was seen a few times. Just one base apart from a much larger clone, this may be a read error. The chain carries TRBV7-6 and TRBJ2-1; 9 bases line up with TRBD1. The J call may be faulty, since TRBJ2-7 better matches the DNA end. Germline V gives CDR1 SGHVS, CDR2 FNYEAQ. This CDR3 contains 15 residues. The CDR3 reads CASSYPGQGNNEQYF. In nucleotides, the CDR3 is TGTGCCAGCAGCTACCCGGGACAGGGAAACAATGAGCAGTACTTC.

This chain connects TRBV7-2 to TRBJ1-1, with D possibly TRBD1 on 6 matching bases. The germline CDR1 and CDR2 sequences are SGHTA and FQGNSA. V lost 5 bases and J lost 7, with 11 bases in between. CDR3 size: 12 residues. The DNA of the CDR3 is TGTGCCAGCAGCCCGCGCAGGGGTGAAGCTTTCTTT. Encoded protein: CASSPRRGEAFF.

In its sample, this clonotype was seen many times. The chain uses TRBV20-1 and TRBJ2-3, with 7 bases fitting TRBD1. CDR1 is DFQATT, CDR2 SNEGSKA, per germline (reference sequence). V lost 6 bases and J lost 2; bases outside the gene matches: 8. The CDR3 extends over 14 amino acids. The CDR3 coding sequence is TGCAGTGCACCACAGGGGACATTCACAGATACGCAGTATTTT. Encoded protein: CSAPQGTFTDTQYF.